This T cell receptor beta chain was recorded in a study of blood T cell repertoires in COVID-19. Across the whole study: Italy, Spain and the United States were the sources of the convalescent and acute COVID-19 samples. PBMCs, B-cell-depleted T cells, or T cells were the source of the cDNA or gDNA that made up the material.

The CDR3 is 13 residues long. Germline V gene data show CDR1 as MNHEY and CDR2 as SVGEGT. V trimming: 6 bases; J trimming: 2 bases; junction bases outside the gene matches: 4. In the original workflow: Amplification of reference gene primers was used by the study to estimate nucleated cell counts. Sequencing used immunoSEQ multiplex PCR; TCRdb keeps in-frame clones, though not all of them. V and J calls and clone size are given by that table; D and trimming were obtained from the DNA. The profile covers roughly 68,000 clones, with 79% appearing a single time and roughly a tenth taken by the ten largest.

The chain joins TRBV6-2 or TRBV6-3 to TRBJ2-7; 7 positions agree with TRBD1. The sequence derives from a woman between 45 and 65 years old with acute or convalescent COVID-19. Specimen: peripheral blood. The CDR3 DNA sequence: TGTGCCAGCAGCAACGGACAGGCCTACGAGCAGTACTTC. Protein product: CASSNGQAYEQYF.